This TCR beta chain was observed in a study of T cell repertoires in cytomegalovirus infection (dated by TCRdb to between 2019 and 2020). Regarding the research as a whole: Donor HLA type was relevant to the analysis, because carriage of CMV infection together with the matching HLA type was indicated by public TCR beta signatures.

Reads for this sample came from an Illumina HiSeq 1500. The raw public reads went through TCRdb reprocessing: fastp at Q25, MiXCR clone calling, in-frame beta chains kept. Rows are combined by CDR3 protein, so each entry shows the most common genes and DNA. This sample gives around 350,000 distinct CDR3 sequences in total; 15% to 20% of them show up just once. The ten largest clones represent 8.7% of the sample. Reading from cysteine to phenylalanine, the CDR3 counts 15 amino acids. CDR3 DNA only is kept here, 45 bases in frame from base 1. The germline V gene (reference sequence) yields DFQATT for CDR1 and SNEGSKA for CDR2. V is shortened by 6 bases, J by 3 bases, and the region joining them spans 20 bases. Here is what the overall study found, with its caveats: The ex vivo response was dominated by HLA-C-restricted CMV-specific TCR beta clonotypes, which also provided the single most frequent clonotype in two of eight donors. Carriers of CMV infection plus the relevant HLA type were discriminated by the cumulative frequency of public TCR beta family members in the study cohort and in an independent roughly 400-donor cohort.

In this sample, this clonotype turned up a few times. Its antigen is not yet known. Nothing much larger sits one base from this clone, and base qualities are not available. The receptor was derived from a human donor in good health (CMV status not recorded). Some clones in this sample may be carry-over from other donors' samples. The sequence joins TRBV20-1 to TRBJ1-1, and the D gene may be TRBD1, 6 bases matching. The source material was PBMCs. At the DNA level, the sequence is TGCAGTGCCCGAGGAGGGGGGCGCTGGGACACTGAAGCTTTCTTT. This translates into CSARGGGRWDTEAFF.